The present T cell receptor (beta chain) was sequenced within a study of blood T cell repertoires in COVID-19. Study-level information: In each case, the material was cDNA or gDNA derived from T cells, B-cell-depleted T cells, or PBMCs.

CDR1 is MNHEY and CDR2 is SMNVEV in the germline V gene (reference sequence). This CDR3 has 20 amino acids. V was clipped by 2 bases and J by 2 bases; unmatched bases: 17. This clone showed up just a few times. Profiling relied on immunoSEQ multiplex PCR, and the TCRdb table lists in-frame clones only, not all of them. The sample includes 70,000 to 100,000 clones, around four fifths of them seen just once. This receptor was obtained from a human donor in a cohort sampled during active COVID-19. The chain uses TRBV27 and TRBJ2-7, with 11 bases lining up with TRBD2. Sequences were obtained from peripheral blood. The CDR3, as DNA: TGTGCCAGCAGTTTAAGGGGGGACAGATCCCGACTAGCGGGGCCCTACGAGCAGTACTTC. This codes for CASSLRGDRSRLAGPYEQYF.